These T cell receptor beta chains were read from a single sample in a study of Graves' ophthalmopathy and Graves' hyperthyroidism. MiXCR, run by TCRdb on the multiplex PCR reads, gives a single entry per CDR3 protein. This table holds roughly 700,000 distinct CDR3 sequences, roughly 41% found once. Sequences were obtained from peripheral blood. These receptors were taken from an adult man with Graves' ophthalmopathy. Both conserved end residues are part of each CDR3. The order of the fields is D gene, J gene, clone size, V gene, CDR3 DNA, CDR3 protein. The D gene is left open where the match is weak. Some rows mark clone size as missing; the rest say once, few, many or name a class of expanded clone.

d_gene: .; j_gene: TRBJ1-5; abundance: few; v_gene: TRBV25-1; CDR3nt: TGTGCCAGCAGTTCGACAGGCCCTACGAGCAATCAGCCCCAGCATTTT; CDR3aa: CASSSTGPTSNQPQHF
d_gene: .; j_gene: TRBJ1-5; abundance: .; v_gene: TRBV24-1; CDR3nt: TGTGCCAGCAGTGAAGCAGGACAAACCAGGAGGGGTGATCAGCCCCAGCATTTT; CDR3aa: CASSEAGQTRRGDQPQHF
d_gene: .; j_gene: TRBJ1-5; abundance: .; v_gene: TRBV24-1; CDR3nt: TGTGCCAGCAGGCCCCCCGGAATTGTGGATCAGCCCCAGCATTTT; CDR3aa: CASRPPGIVDQPQHF
d_gene: .; j_gene: TRBJ1-4; abundance: .; v_gene: TRBV20-1; CDR3nt: TGCAGTGCCCCAGGGGACGAAAAACTGTTTTTT; CDR3aa: CSAPGDEKLFF
d_gene: TRBD1; j_gene: TRBJ1-5; abundance: .; v_gene: TRBV2; CDR3nt: TGTGCCAGCAGTCCTCTCCCAGGGGGTCCGATCCAGCATTTT; CDR3aa: CASSPLPGGPIQHF
d_gene: .; j_gene: TRBJ1-5; abundance: many; v_gene: TRBV5-5; CDR3nt: TGTGCCAGCAGCTTGTACAGTCAGCCCCAGCATTTT; CDR3aa: CASSLYSQPQHF
d_gene: TRBD2; j_gene: TRBJ2-3; abundance: .; v_gene: TRBV5-1; CDR3nt: TGCGCCAGCAGCTTGTCGTCTAGCGGGAGTACAGATACGCAGTATTTT; CDR3aa: CASSLSSSGSTDTQYF
d_gene: .; j_gene: TRBJ1-1; abundance: many; v_gene: TRBV2; CDR3nt: TGTGCCAGCTTTGGAGACGAACTAAGGAACACTGAAGCTTTCTTT; CDR3aa: CASFGDELRNTEAFF
d_gene: TRBD1; j_gene: TRBJ2-5; abundance: .; v_gene: TRBV20-1; CDR3nt: TGCAGTGCTAGCTCATTAGACAGGGTGAGGGTCTCCGAGTCCCAGTACTTC; CDR3aa: CSASSLDRVRVSESQYF
d_gene: .; j_gene: TRBJ2-7; abundance: few; v_gene: TRBV12-3/TRBV12-4; CDR3nt: TGTGCCAGCAGCCGGGGACTGGACAGCTACGAGCAGTACTTC; CDR3aa: CASSRGLDSYEQYF
d_gene: TRBD2; j_gene: TRBJ2-2; abundance: .; v_gene: TRBV12-3/TRBV12-4; CDR3nt: TGTGCCAGCAGTTTAAGGCGTCTAGCGGGAGTCGGGGAGCTGTTTTTT; CDR3aa: CASSLRRLAGVGELFF
d_gene: .; j_gene: TRBJ2-5; abundance: many; v_gene: TRBV29-1; CDR3nt: TGCAGCGTTGAAGGTGGGAGCCAAGAGACCCAGTACTTC; CDR3aa: CSVEGGSQETQYF
d_gene: .; j_gene: TRBJ2-2; abundance: few; v_gene: TRBV2; CDR3nt: TGTGCCCGCCGAGCCACCTCGAACACCGGGGAGCTGTTTTTT; CDR3aa: CARRATSNTGELFF
d_gene: .; j_gene: TRBJ1-4; abundance: .; v_gene: TRBV25-1; CDR3nt: TGTGCCAGCAGTGATAGTGCCGGGGTGGCGGCTAATGAAAAACTGTTTTTT; CDR3aa: CASSDSAGVAANEKLFF
d_gene: .; j_gene: TRBJ1-1; abundance: few; v_gene: TRBV7-9; CDR3nt: TGTGCCAGCAGCTTGGAAGACTGGGGGAGCACTGAAGCTTTCTTT; CDR3aa: CASSLEDWGSTEAFF
d_gene: .; j_gene: TRBJ2-7; abundance: many; v_gene: TRBV12-3/TRBV12-4; CDR3nt: TGTGCCAGCAGTCGAGCCTACGAGCAGTACTTC; CDR3aa: CASSRAYEQYF
d_gene: .; j_gene: TRBJ2-7; abundance: .; v_gene: TRBV2; CDR3nt: TGTGCCAGCAGAGACAGTCCCTACGAGCAGTACTTC; CDR3aa: CASRDSPYEQYF
d_gene: TRBD1; j_gene: TRBJ1-4; abundance: .; v_gene: TRBV15; CDR3nt: TGTGCCACCAGCAGAGGCGGGACAGGGGGTAAGGTGAATGAAAAACTGTTTTTT; CDR3aa: CATSRGGTGGKVNEKLFF
d_gene: TRBD1; j_gene: TRBJ1-2; abundance: .; v_gene: TRBV7-2; CDR3nt: TGTGCCAGCAGCTGGGGACAGTACTATGGCTACACCTTC; CDR3aa: CASSWGQYYGYTF
d_gene: .; j_gene: TRBJ1-1; abundance: .; v_gene: TRBV5-4; CDR3nt: TGTGCCAGCAGCCCCGGGGGGGGGAGCACTGAAGCTTTCTTT; CDR3aa: CASSPGGGSTEAFF
d_gene: .; j_gene: TRBJ2-6; abundance: .; v_gene: TRBV5-1; CDR3nt: TGCGCCAGCAGCCTCCTTGGAGGGGGTGGGGACAACGTCCTGACTTTC; CDR3aa: CASSLLGGGGDNVLTF
d_gene: .; j_gene: TRBJ1-1; abundance: .; v_gene: TRBV5-6; CDR3nt: TGTGCCAGCAGTGGGGGACGGCTGAACACTGAAGCTTTCTTT; CDR3aa: CASSGGRLNTEAFF
d_gene: .; j_gene: TRBJ1-2; abundance: many; v_gene: TRBV6-6; CDR3nt: TGTGCCAGCAGTTACTCCGGGGGTACGGGCTACACCTTC; CDR3aa: CASSYSGGTGYTF
d_gene: TRBD1; j_gene: TRBJ1-6; abundance: .; v_gene: TRBV7-9; CDR3nt: TGTGCCAGCAGCTCTAGGGGACAGGGAACTTCACCCCTCCACTTT; CDR3aa: CASSSRGQGTSPLHF
d_gene: .; j_gene: TRBJ1-1; abundance: .; v_gene: TRBV19; CDR3nt: TGTGCCAGTAGTCCTCGGACTAGCGAGGACACTGAAGCTTTCTTT; CDR3aa: CASSPRTSEDTEAFF
d_gene: TRBD2; j_gene: TRBJ2-5; abundance: .; v_gene: TRBV7-8; CDR3nt: TGTGCCAGCAGACGACTAGCGGGGAACAAAGAGACCCAGTACTTC; CDR3aa: CASRRLAGNKETQYF
d_gene: .; j_gene: TRBJ1-6; abundance: .; v_gene: TRBV7-2; CDR3nt: TGTGCCAGCAGCTCCGCCGACGGTAGGGAGGGTTCACCCCTCCACTTT; CDR3aa: CASSSADGREGSPLHF
d_gene: TRBD2; j_gene: TRBJ2-2; abundance: .; v_gene: TRBV25-1; CDR3nt: TGTGCTACACCGGGACTAGTCTCCGGGGAGCTGTTTTTT; CDR3aa: CATPGLVSGELFF
d_gene: .; j_gene: TRBJ1-5; abundance: few; v_gene: TRBV14; CDR3nt: TGTGCCATCGGGACGACAGAGAAGATTAGCAATCAGCCCCAGCATTTT; CDR3aa: CAIGTTEKISNQPQHF
d_gene: TRBD2; j_gene: TRBJ2-7; abundance: .; v_gene: TRBV29-1; CDR3nt: TGCAGCGCCGCGGGGACTAGCGGATACGAGCAGTACTTC; CDR3aa: CSAAGTSGYEQYF
d_gene: .; j_gene: TRBJ2-5; abundance: .; v_gene: TRBV27; CDR3nt: TGTGCCAGCAGTTTCTCGGCAGGCCAAGTAAAAGAGACCCAGTACTTC; CDR3aa: CASSFSAGQVKETQYF
d_gene: .; j_gene: TRBJ1-2; abundance: .; v_gene: TRBV29-1; CDR3nt: TGCAGCGTTGGCAGGGGCCAGAACTATGGCTACACCTTC; CDR3aa: CSVGRGQNYGYTF
d_gene: .; j_gene: TRBJ1-4; abundance: once; v_gene: TRBV7-6; CDR3nt: TGTGCCACCAACCCCCGAGGGGCGGACCGTGAAAAACTGTTTTTT; CDR3aa: CATNPRGADREKLFF
d_gene: TRBD1; j_gene: TRBJ2-7; abundance: .; v_gene: TRBV7-2; CDR3nt: TGTGCCAGCAGCGCGAGGACAGGGGGCGACGAGCAGTACTTC; CDR3aa: CASSARTGGDEQYF
d_gene: .; j_gene: TRBJ1-1; abundance: .; v_gene: TRBV19; CDR3nt: TGTGCCAGTAGTAATCTGGGATCAGGCGAAGCTTTCTTT; CDR3aa: CASSNLGSGEAFF
d_gene: TRBD1; j_gene: TRBJ1-6; abundance: .; v_gene: TRBV20-1; CDR3nt: TGCAGTGCTAGATGGGGACAGGGTAATTCACCCCTCCACTTT; CDR3aa: CSARWGQGNSPLHF
d_gene: .; j_gene: TRBJ1-6; abundance: .; v_gene: TRBV25-1; CDR3nt: TGTGCCAGCAGTTTGGACGGTTGGAATTCACCCCTCCACTTT; CDR3aa: CASSLDGWNSPLHF
d_gene: TRBD1; j_gene: TRBJ1-2; abundance: few; v_gene: TRBV7-9; CDR3nt: TGTGCCAGCAGTTATACAGGGGGCGATCTATCAGGCTACACCTTC; CDR3aa: CASSYTGGDLSGYTF
d_gene: .; j_gene: TRBJ2-7; abundance: many; v_gene: TRBV29-1; CDR3nt: TGCAGCGTTGACGCGGCAGGGAGCACCTACGAGCAGTACTTC; CDR3aa: CSVDAAGSTYEQYF
d_gene: TRBD2; j_gene: TRBJ2-2; abundance: .; v_gene: TRBV25-1; CDR3nt: TGTGCCAGCAGTTTTCCGACTAGCGGAACACCCGGGGAGCTGTTTTTT; CDR3aa: CASSFPTSGTPGELFF
d_gene: .; j_gene: TRBJ1-2; abundance: many; v_gene: TRBV6-6; CDR3nt: TGTGCCAGCAGTCCAGAAATGTATGGCTACACCTTC; CDR3aa: CASSPEMYGYTF
d_gene: .; j_gene: TRBJ2-7; abundance: .; v_gene: TRBV7-9; CDR3nt: TGTGCCAGCAGCTTAAAATTCGGCTACGAGCAGTACTTC; CDR3aa: CASSLKFGYEQYF
d_gene: .; j_gene: TRBJ2-2; abundance: .; v_gene: TRBV5-6; CDR3nt: TGTGCCAGCAGCTTGTATCCGACGGGGTACACCGGGGAGCTGTTTTTT; CDR3aa: CASSLYPTGYTGELFF
d_gene: TRBD1; j_gene: TRBJ1-1; abundance: .; v_gene: TRBV5-1; CDR3nt: TGCGCCAGCAGCTGGACAGGGGCCACTGAAGCTTTCTTT; CDR3aa: CASSWTGATEAFF
d_gene: .; j_gene: TRBJ1-2; abundance: many; v_gene: TRBV20-1; CDR3nt: TGCAGTGCTAGAGACGGGAGGGACTATGGCTACACCTTC; CDR3aa: CSARDGRDYGYTF
d_gene: .; j_gene: TRBJ2-5; abundance: .; v_gene: TRBV19; CDR3nt: TGTGCCAGTAAGGGCGCGGGTCAAGAGACCCAGTACTTC; CDR3aa: CASKGAGQETQYF
d_gene: TRBD1; j_gene: TRBJ1-5; abundance: .; v_gene: TRBV6-1; CDR3nt: TGTGCCAGCGAGGGCACAGGGGGCTTTAATCAGCCCCAGCATTTT; CDR3aa: CASEGTGGFNQPQHF
d_gene: TRBD1; j_gene: TRBJ1-2; abundance: many; v_gene: TRBV10-3; CDR3nt: TGTGCCATCAGCCCGGGACAGACTAACTATGGCTACACCTTC; CDR3aa: CAISPGQTNYGYTF
d_gene: .; j_gene: TRBJ2-7; abundance: many; v_gene: TRBV30; CDR3nt: TGTGCCTGGGAGTCACAGGCTACCTACGAGCAGTACTTC; CDR3aa: CAWESQATYEQYF
d_gene: TRBD1; j_gene: TRBJ1-1; abundance: few; v_gene: TRBV7-9; CDR3nt: TGTGCCAGCAGCTTAAGGACAGGGGGGAAGAACACTGAAGCTTTCTTT; CDR3aa: CASSLRTGGKNTEAFF
d_gene: TRBD2; j_gene: TRBJ2-2; abundance: many; v_gene: TRBV7-7; CDR3nt: TGTGCCAGCAGCTTCCGCAGCGGGAGTGAGCTGTTTTTT; CDR3aa: CASSFRSGSELFF